The next 32 T cell receptor beta chains were all read from a single sample in a study of T cells in Graves' hyperthyroidism and ophthalmopathy. It was RNA transcripts that yielded the amplified TCR beta CDR3 regions. The TCR CDR3 was amplified in a first-round RT-PCR using the HTBI primer set. A single record per CDR3 protein comes from TCRdb applying MiXCR to the multiplex PCR reads. The sample carries a few hundred thousand distinct CDR3 sequences, 15% to 18% recorded once. Material: blood. Receptors originate from a woman aged 25 to 39 with Graves' hyperthyroidism.

This clonotype came up a few times. The chain carries TRBV3-1 and TRBJ2-7; D is perhaps TRBD2 (6 bases). CDR1 and CDR2 (germline): LGHDT, YNNKEL (reference sequence). The CDR3 contains 16 residues. V was pared by 1 base and J by 6 bases, with 19 bases between. CDR3 amino acids: CASSQVSRGGYREQYF. The CDR3 coding sequence is TGTGCCAGCAGCCAAGTATCGCGGGGTGGATATCGCGAGCAGTACTTC.

In this sample, this clonotype turned up a few times. The chain links TRBV6-1 to TRBJ1-1; no reliable D call. The CDR3 runs to 13 residues. Trimming shortened V by 0 bases and J by 1 base, and 3 bases separated the two germline ends. Germline V lookup: CDR1 MNHNS, CDR2 SASEGT. The CDR3: CASSEARNTEAFF. In DNA form, the CDR3 reads TGTGCCAGCAGTGAAGCAAGGAACACTGAAGCTTTCTTT.

The chain employs TRBV7-3 and TRBJ1-2; 7 positions agree with TRBD1. This CDR3 is built from 14 residues. Germline CDR1 reads SGHTA; CDR2 reads FQGTGA. The junction had 4 bases not matched to a gene; V was cut back by 4 bases and J by 2 bases. Here the CDR3 DNA reads TGTGCCAGCAGCTACTGGGACAGAAACTATGGCTACACCTTC. Translated, it gives CASSYWDRNYGYTF.

This clonotype was detected ten times or more. V and J are TRBV2 and TRBJ2-7, with 7 bases lining up with TRBD1. With 3 bases clipped from V and 6 bases from J, the junction kept 8 bases outside the gene matches. This CDR3 is built from 14 residues. CDR1 is SNHLY, CDR2 FYNNEI, per germline. CDR3 nucleotides: TGTGCCAGCAGTGACGCGACAGGGAACGGCGAGCAGTACTTC. Translation: CASSDATGNGEQYF.

V gene TRBV27 combines with J gene TRBJ2-7, with TRBD1 identical over 8 bases. The CDR3 totals 15 residues. Losses at the gene ends were 8 bases for V and 4 bases for J; bases not matched to a gene: 13. The germline V gene encodes CDR1 MNHEY and CDR2 SMNVEV (reference sequence). The CDR3 sequence is CASQWSGGWGYEQYF. As DNA, the CDR3 is TGTGCCAGCCAATGGTCAGGGGGCTGGGGGTACGAGCAGTACTTC.

At least ten counts were recorded for this clonotype. This chain uses TRBV30 with TRBJ2-7; TRBD2 matches 7 bases. In germline, CDR1 is GTSNPN, CDR2 SVGIG (reference sequence). V was clipped by 4 bases and J by 5 bases; unmatched bases: 2. The CDR3 has 11 amino acids. In DNA form, the CDR3 reads TGTGCCTGGATGCTAGCGGACGAGCAGTACTTC. Protein product: CAWMLADEQYF.

The rearrangement uses TRBV10-3 and TRBJ2-7; 7 bases map to TRBD2. The CDR3 is made up of 15 amino acids. Germline V gene sequence: CDR1 ENHRY, CDR2 SYGVKD. With V trimmed by 3 bases and J by 0 bases, 5 bases remained unmatched. CDR3 sequence: CAISESSGVSYEQYF. DNA for the CDR3: TGTGCCATCAGTGAATCTAGCGGAGTCTCCTACGAGCAGTACTTC.

There are many counts of this clonotype. The rearrangement joins TRBV20-1 to TRBJ2-5, with 8 positions matching TRBD2. The CDR3 length is 17 residues. V gave up 4 bases and J gave up 2 bases; unmatched junction bases: 15. From germline, CDR1 is DFQATT and CDR2 SNEGSKA (reference sequence). The DNA for the CDR3 is TGCAGTGCTATCATCCGGACTAGCCCAAGATTACAAGAGACCCAGTACTTC. Residues: CSAIIRTSPRLQETQYF.

Written as DNA, the CDR3 is TGTGCCAGCAGGCGATCGGCTAGCTTCTACGAGCAGTACTTC. Protein sequence: CASRRSASFYEQYF. The chain recombines TRBV6-2 or TRBV6-3 with TRBJ2-7; the D gene is possibly TRBD2 (5 bases). The CDR3 totals 14 residues. In germline, CDR1 is MNHEY, CDR2 SVGEGT. Between the trimmed V and J ends, which lost 6 bases and 3 bases, there was a span of 15 bases.

Note on this clonotype: One junction end does not reproduce the germline sequence, and a read error may be involved. V and J are TRBV18 and TRBJ1-5, with 9 nucleotides matching TRBD1. The CDR3 has 17 amino acids. The germline V gene encodes CDR1 KGHSH and CDR2 LQKENI. CDR3 in amino acids: CTSSPSGTGTGNQPQHF. CDR3 nucleotide sequence: TGTACCAGCTCACCCAGTGGGACAGGGACGGGCAATCAGCCCCAGCATTTT.

This clonotype was seen at least ten times. At one of its ends the junction is not consistent with the germline gene, which may arise from a read error. The genes are TRBV7-8 and TRBJ2-1, with 14 bases that match TRBD2. There are 20 residues in the CDR3. The V gene's germline CDR1 is SGHVS and CDR2 FQNEAQ. The chain's CDR3 is CASRQGWTSGRLVPVIEEFF. Written as DNA, the CDR3 is TGTGCCAGCAGGCAAGGCTGGACTAGCGGGAGGCTCGTCCCGGTTATTGAGGAGTTCTTC.

V gene TRBV6-5 combines with J gene TRBJ1-6; D unclear. The V end lost 0 bases, the J end lost 8 bases, and 11 bases lay between the germline ends. Germline values: CDR1 MNHEY, CDR2 SVGAGI. The CDR3 is made up of 15 amino acids. CDR3 protein: CASSYSGVPDSPLHF. CDR3 bases: TGTGCCAGCAGTTACTCTGGGGTCCCTGATTCACCCCTCCACTTT.

This clonotype was observed many times. The chain has TRBV20-1 and TRBJ2-3; 9 bases align to TRBD2. J was trimmed by 0 bases and V by 8 bases; bases with no gene match: 9. The CDR3 length is 15 residues. Germline CDR1 reads DFQATT; CDR2 reads SNEGSKA (reference sequence). CDR3: CSPLAGVRSTDTQYF. The CDR3 bases are TGCAGTCCGTTAGCGGGAGTGAGGAGCACAGATACGCAGTATTTT.

In its sample, this clonotype was seen many times. The V call is TRBV18, the J call TRBJ2-4; D could derive from TRBD1 or TRBD2 (6 bases each). V was pared by 0 bases and J by 9 bases, with 12 bases between. CDR1 KGHSH and CDR2 LQKENI come from the germline V gene. The CDR3 has 14 amino acids. The DNA for the CDR3 is TGTGCCAGCTCACCACCGAGGGGGGCTGGCATTCAGTACTTC. It codes for CASSPPRGAGIQYF.

This clonotype was recorded many times. In nucleotides, the CDR3 is TGTGCCAGCAGCCTAACAGGGGCCCCGGCAGCCTACGAGCAGTACTTC. It encodes CASSLTGAPAAYEQYF. The rearrangement links TRBV28 to TRBJ2-7; TRBD1 agrees at 7 bases. Per germline, CDR1 MDHEN and CDR2 SYDVKM. The CDR3 length is 16 residues. With 6 bases clipped from V and 2 bases from J, the junction kept 13 bases outside the gene matches.

This clonotype has ten or more counts. The chain joins TRBV30 to TRBJ2-1, with D tentatively TRBD2 (6 bases). The CDR3 has 14 residues. V lost 3 bases to trimming and J lost 7 bases, with 16 bases between them. Germline V gene lookup returns CDR1 GTSNPN and CDR2 SVGIG (reference sequence). The CDR3 loop reads CAWRDYLIVNEQFF. The CDR3 region has the DNA TGTGCCTGGAGGGACTACCTCATTGTGAATGAGCAGTTCTTC.

The chain is built from TRBV20-1 and TRBJ2-2; D gene uncertain. From germline, CDR1 is DFQATT and CDR2 SNEGSKA (reference sequence). This CDR3 comprises 13 residues. With 4 bases removed from V and 5 bases from J, the gap between germline ends came to 11 bases. The CDR3 coding sequence is TGCAGTGCTACGAGATATAGGACCGGGGAGCTGTTTTTT. It translates to CSATRYRTGELFF.

This clonotype occurred a few times. J is TRBJ2-7 and V is TRBV6-5; TRBD1 aligns across 8 bases. V was pared by 6 bases and J by 7 bases, with 8 bases of the junction left unmatched. Germline V lookup: CDR1 MNHEY, CDR2 SVGAGI. This CDR3 has 13 amino acids. The DNA of the CDR3 is TGTGCCAGCAGGACGACAGGGGCCTGGGAGCAGTACTTC. Translating gives CASRTTGAWEQYF.

The CDR3 loop reads CASSMGPLYGYTF. The CDR3 nucleotides read TGTGCCAGCAGTATGGGACCGCTCTATGGCTACACCTTC. The chain joins TRBV27 to TRBJ1-2; tentatively, D is TRBD1 (5 bases). Germline V lookup: CDR1 MNHEY, CDR2 SMNVEV (reference sequence). The CDR3 has 13 amino acids. V was pared by 5 bases and J by 4 bases, with 11 bases between.

This clonotype was recorded at least ten times. V and J are TRBV6-1 and TRBJ2-3; TRBD2 matches at 13 bases. CDR1 and CDR2 (germline): MNHNS, SASEGT. V gave up 9 bases and J gave up 5 bases; unmatched junction bases: 8. The CDR3 is 15 amino acids. The CDR3, as DNA: TGTGCCAGTAGAGGGACTAGCGGGAATGTAGATACGCAGTATTTT. It specifies CASRGTSGNVDTQYF.

J is TRBJ2-6 and V is TRBV30; D assignment may be TRBD1 or TRBD2 (6 bases each). Trimming stripped 5 bases from V and 2 bases from J, with 19 bases between. Germline V gives CDR1 GTSNPN, CDR2 SVGIG (reference sequence). The CDR3 is 17 amino acids. The CDR3 DNA reads TGTGCCTGGGGCCCGAGGAGGGGGGTAACTGGGGCCAACGTCCTGACTTTC. Translation gives CAWGPRRGVTGANVLTF.

This clonotype was seen at least ten times. The chain combines TRBV28 with TRBJ2-2; D may be TRBD2 (6 bases). V was cut by 8 bases and J by 1 base, with 8 bases left in between. CDR1 is MDHEN and CDR2 is SYDVKM in the germline V gene. There are 13 residues in the CDR3. CDR3 sequence (DNA): TGTGCCAGCCTGGGGGGGAACACCGGGGAGCTGTTTTTT. Translating it yields CASLGGNTGELFF.

This clonotype was seen a few times. V and J are TRBV14 and TRBJ2-7; no clear D. Germline V gene data show CDR1 as SGHDN and CDR2 as FVKESK. The length of the CDR3 is 14 residues. Trimming left V 3 bases short and J 2 bases short, with 11 bases between. DNA of the CDR3: TGTGCCAGCAGCCAGGGCAGGCTCACCTACGAGCAGTACTTC. This codes for CASSQGRLTYEQYF.

This clonotype was seen only a few times. The chain joins TRBV27 to TRBJ1-3; D is unresolved. V lost 5 bases and J 0 bases, leaving 14 bases between the germline ends. The CDR3 sequence is 16 residues long. Looked up from germline, CDR1 is MNHEY and CDR2 is SMNVEV (reference sequence). The CDR3 sequence is CASSPSFSRSGNTIYF. The CDR3 region has the DNA TGTGCCAGCAGTCCCAGTTTTTCCCGCTCTGGAAACACCATATATTTT.

V is TRBV6-2 or TRBV6-3 and J is TRBJ1-2, with D perhaps TRBD1 (6 bases). Germline CDR1 is MNHEY and CDR2 is SVGEGT. Trimming took 7 bases from V and 3 from J, leaving 9 bases between them. CDR3 length equals 12 residues. The CDR3 nucleotides read TGTGCCAGCAAACAGGGAGACTATGGCTACACCTTC. This encodes CASKQGDYGYTF.

This clonotype came up many times. CDR3 DNA: TGTGCCAGCTCACCATTTAAGAGCTACGAGCAGTACTTC. It codes for CASSPFKSYEQYF. The J gene is TRBJ2-7, the V gene TRBV18; D ambiguous. This CDR3 spans 13 amino acids. Trimming cost V 2 bases and J 3 bases, with 8 bases left between them. The germline CDR1 and CDR2 sequences are KGHSH and LQKENI.

This clonotype occurred many times. This sequence joins TRBV7-8 and TRBJ2-3; 12 bases are shared with TRBD1. Germline CDR1 and CDR2: SGHVS and FQNEAQ. The CDR3 has 18 residues. Trimming at V came to 3 bases and at J to 4 bases, leaving 11 bases not matched to a gene. The CDR3 nucleotides are TGTGCCAGCAGCTTTATAGCCGCCGGGACAGGGGGCGCAGATACGCAGTATTTT. This codes for CASSFIAAGTGGADTQYF.

Ten or more counts support this clonotype. This rearrangement joins TRBV3-1 to TRBJ2-1; TRBD2 aligns across 9 bases. Trimming cost V 0 bases and J 5 bases; bases outside gene matches: 2. Germline CDR1 LGHDT, CDR2 YNNKEL (reference sequence). The CDR3 has 15 amino acids. CDR3 amino acids: CASSQEREGDNEQFF. The CDR3 DNA sequence: TGTGCCAGCAGCCAAGAGCGGGAGGGGGACAATGAGCAGTTCTTC.

Only a few counts were recorded for this clonotype. This chain uses TRBV27 with TRBJ2-1; 9 bases map to TRBD2. V gave up 6 bases and J gave up 2 bases; unmatched junction bases: 11. The germline V gene encodes CDR1 MNHEY and CDR2 SMNVEV (reference sequence). CDR3 length: 17 residues. The CDR3 DNA reads as TGTGCCAGCAGCAAAATATTCATAGCGGGAGCCTACAATGAGCAGTTCTTC. Translating it yields CASSKIFIAGAYNEQFF.

The chain couples TRBV25-1 to TRBJ1-2; 7 nucleotides agree with TRBD1. The CDR3 runs to 16 residues. J lost 0 bases, V lost 0 bases, and 4 bases had no gene match. Germline assignment: CDR1 MGHDK and CDR2 SYGVNS. CDR3 in amino acids: CASSEYGTAANYGYTF. The CDR3 nucleotides read TGTGCCAGCAGTGAATACGGGACAGCTGCTAACTATGGCTACACCTTC.

This clonotype occurred many times. The chain is built from TRBV20-1 and TRBJ2-7; 9 nucleotides align to TRBD2. The V segment lost 2 bases and the J segment 3 bases; nucleotides outside the gene matches: 8. Germline loops: CDR1 DFQATT, CDR2 SNEGSKA (reference sequence). This CDR3 region has 15 residues. The CDR3 reads CSARYAFSGGYEQYF. As DNA, the CDR3 is TGCAGTGCTAGATACGCCTTTAGCGGGGGCTACGAGCAGTACTTC.

In its sample, this clonotype was seen a few times. The genes are TRBV9 and TRBJ1-6; D is uncertain. CDR1 and CDR2 (germline): SGDLS, YYNGEE. This CDR3 comprises 14 residues. V was cut by 4 bases and J by 8 bases, with 13 bases left in between. The DNA of the CDR3 is TGTGCCAGCAGCCTTGGCGACTCTGATTCACCCCTCCACTTT. It specifies CASSLGDSDSPLHF.